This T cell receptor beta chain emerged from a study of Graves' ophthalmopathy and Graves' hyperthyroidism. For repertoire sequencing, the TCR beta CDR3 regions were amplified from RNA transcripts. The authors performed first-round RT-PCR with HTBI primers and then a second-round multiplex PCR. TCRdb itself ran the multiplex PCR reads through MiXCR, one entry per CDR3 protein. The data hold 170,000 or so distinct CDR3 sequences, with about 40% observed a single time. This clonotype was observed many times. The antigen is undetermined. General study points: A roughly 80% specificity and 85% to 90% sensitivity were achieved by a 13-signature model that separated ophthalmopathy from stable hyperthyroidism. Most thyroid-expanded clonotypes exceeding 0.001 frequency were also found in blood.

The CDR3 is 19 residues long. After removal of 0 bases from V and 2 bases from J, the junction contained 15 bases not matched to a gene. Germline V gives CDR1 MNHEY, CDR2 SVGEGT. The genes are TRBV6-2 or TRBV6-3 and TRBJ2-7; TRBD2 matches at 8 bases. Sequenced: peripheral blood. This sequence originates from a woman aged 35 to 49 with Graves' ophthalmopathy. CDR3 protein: CASSYSSIDRREDPYEQYF. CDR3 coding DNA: TGTGCCAGCAGTTACTCGAGTATAGATAGGCGGGAGGACCCCTACGAGCAGTACTTC.